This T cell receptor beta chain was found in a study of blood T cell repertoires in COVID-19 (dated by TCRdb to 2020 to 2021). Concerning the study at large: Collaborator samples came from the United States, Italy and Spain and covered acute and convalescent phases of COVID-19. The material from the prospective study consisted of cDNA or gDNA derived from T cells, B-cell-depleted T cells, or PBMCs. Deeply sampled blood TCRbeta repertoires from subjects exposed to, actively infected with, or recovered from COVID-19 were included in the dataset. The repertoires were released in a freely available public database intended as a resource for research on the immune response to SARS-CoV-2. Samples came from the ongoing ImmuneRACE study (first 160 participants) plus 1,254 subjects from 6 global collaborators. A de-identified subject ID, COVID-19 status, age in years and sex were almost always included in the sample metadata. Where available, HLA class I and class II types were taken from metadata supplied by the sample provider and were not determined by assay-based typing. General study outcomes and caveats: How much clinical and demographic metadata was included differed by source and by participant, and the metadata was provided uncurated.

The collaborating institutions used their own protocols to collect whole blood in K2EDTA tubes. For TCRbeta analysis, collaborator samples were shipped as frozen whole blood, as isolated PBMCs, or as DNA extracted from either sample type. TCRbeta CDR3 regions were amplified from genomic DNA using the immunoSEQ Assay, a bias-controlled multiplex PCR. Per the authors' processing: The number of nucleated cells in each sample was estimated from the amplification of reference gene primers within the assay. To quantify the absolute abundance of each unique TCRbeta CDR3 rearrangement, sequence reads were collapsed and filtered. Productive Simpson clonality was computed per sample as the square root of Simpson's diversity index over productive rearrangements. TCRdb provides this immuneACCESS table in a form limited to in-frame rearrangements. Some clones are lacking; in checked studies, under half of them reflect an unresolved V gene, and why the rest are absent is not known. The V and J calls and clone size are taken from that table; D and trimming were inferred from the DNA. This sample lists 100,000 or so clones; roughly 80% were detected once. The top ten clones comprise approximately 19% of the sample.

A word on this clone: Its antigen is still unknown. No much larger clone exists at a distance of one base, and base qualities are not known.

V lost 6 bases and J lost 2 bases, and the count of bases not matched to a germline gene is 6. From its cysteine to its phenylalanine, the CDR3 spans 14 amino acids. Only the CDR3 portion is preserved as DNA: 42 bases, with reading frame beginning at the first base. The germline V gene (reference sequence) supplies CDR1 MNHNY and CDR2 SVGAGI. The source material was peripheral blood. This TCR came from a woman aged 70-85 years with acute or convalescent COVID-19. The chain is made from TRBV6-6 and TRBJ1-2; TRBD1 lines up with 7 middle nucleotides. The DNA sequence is TGTGCCAGCAGAAGACAGGGTGGGAACTATGGCTACACCTTC. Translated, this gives CASRRQGGNYGYTF.